This entry lists 16 T cell receptor beta chains sequenced from one sample in a study of metastatic and nonmetastatic thyroid tumors. Each patient went into thyroid surgery without having received any treatment. With MiXCR, TCRdb called clones anew from the PCR reads. The repertoire holds about 15,000 clones, with about 29% as singletons. Sequences were obtained from tumor tissue. The receptors stem from a female donor with papillary thyroid cancer or a benign thyroid nodule (not recorded which). Some clones in this sample may be carry-over from other donors' samples.

This clone is labeled medium-sized. This chain uses TRBV30 with TRBJ2-7; the D is unclear. The CDR3 consists of 11 residues. Germline CDR1 GTSNPN, CDR2 SVGIG (reference sequence). Trimming took off 3 bases at V and 9 bases at J, with 12 bases between the two ends. Written as DNA, the CDR3 is TGTGCCTGGAGCAGATCTCGAGCGCAGTACTTC. Protein sequence: CAWSRSRAQYF.

The V call is TRBV2, the J call TRBJ2-7; no firm D call. This CDR3 spans 13 amino acids. V lost 6 bases and J 0 bases, leaving 9 bases between the germline ends. Germline V gene sequence: CDR1 SNHLY, CDR2 FYNNEI. Here the CDR3 DNA reads TGTGCCAGCAGGAAGGTTCTCTCCTACGAGCAGTACTTC. Encoded protein: CASRKVLSYEQYF.

There are many counts of this clone. It may be a read error: a sequence one base away is much more abundant. V gene TRBV2 combines with J gene TRBJ2-1; no clear D. CDR3 length: 11 residues. V was cut by 5 bases and J by 8 bases, with 7 bases left in between. Germline V gives CDR1 SNHLY, CDR2 FYNNEI. The CDR3 DNA is TGTGCCAGCAGTCCTCGGTATGAGCAGTTCTTC. Encoded protein: CASSPRYEQFF.

This clone was seen only a few times. The junction does not match germline at one end; this may be a read error. This chain uses TRBV28 with TRBJ1-1, with 9 bases identical to TRBD1. This CDR3 region has 16 residues. Germline CDR1 reads MDHEN; CDR2 reads SYDVKM. For the CDR3, the DNA is TGTGCCAACAGTCCCGGGGGGACAGGGCGGAACACTGAAGCTTTCTTT. Its translation is CANSPGGTGRNTEAFF.

This clone was seen a handful of times. This chain links TRBV10-1 with TRBJ2-2, with 12 bases aligning to TRBD1. The CDR3 contains 15 residues. Germline-derived CDR1 and CDR2 are WNHNN and SYGVQD (reference sequence). V shed 6 bases, J shed 7 bases, and the junction held 6 bases outside the gene matches. CDR3 sequence: CASRHGTGGNGELFF. CDR3 nucleotide sequence: TGCGCCAGCAGACACGGGACAGGGGGCAACGGGGAGCTGTTTTTT.

This clone is labeled medium-sized. The chain carries TRBV27 and TRBJ1-1, with TRBD1 matching 10 bases. The trim removed 8 bases at V and 3 bases at J, leaving 3 bases unmatched. The germline V gene encodes CDR1 MNHEY and CDR2 SMNVEV (reference sequence). The CDR3 covers 13 residues. The CDR3 DNA reads as TGTGCCAGCCGACAGGGGGCATACACTGAAGCTTTCTTT. Its translation: CASRQGAYTEAFF.

The V and J genes are TRBV14 and TRBJ2-7; possible D gene TRBD1, 5 bases. The CDR3 covers 17 residues. Germline V gives CDR1 SGHDN, CDR2 FVKESK. The V and J ends lost 4 bases and 5 bases respectively, with 24 bases between them. The CDR3 is CASSPTWKTGPLDEQYF. CDR3 in DNA: TGTGCCAGCAGCCCCACATGGAAAACAGGTCCTCTCGACGAGCAGTACTTC.

This clone was picked up many times. The chain carries TRBV19 and TRBJ1-4; a possible D gene is TRBD1 (5 bases). V dropped 5 bases and J dropped 5 bases, with 12 bases sitting between them. The CDR3 has 14 amino acids. Per the germline V gene, CDR1 is LNHDA and CDR2 is SQIVND (reference sequence). In DNA form, the CDR3 reads TGTGCCAGTAGTTCGACAGAGGGAAATGAAAAACTGTTTTTT. Encoded protein: CASSSTEGNEKLFF.

This clone came up many times. J is TRBJ2-7 and V is TRBV20-1; D not resolved. The V end lost 3 bases, the J end lost 3 bases, and 9 bases lay between the germline ends. The germline gives CDR1 DFQATT, CDR2 SNEGSKA (reference sequence). The CDR3 runs 12 residues. This chain's CDR3 is CSARVDIYEQYF. Written as DNA, the CDR3 is TGCAGTGCTAGGGTTGATATCTACGAGCAGTACTTC.

This clone was seen at least ten times. The chain combines TRBV19 with TRBJ2-6, with D tentatively TRBD1 (5 bases). V was clipped by 3 bases and J by 0 bases, with 12 bases between them. CDR3 length: 17 amino acids. CDR1 is LNHDA, CDR2 SQIVND, per germline (reference sequence). CDR3 loop: CASSMGRGRSGANVLTF. CDR3 sequence (DNA): TGTGCCAGTAGTATGGGGCGCGGCCGCTCTGGGGCCAACGTCCTGACTTTC.

Of note for this clone: One end of the junction fails to match germline, which may point to a read error. The CDR3 region has the DNA TGTGCCAGCAGCTTAGTTCTGAACACCGGGCAGCTGTTTTTT. Translated, it gives CASSLVLNTGQLFF. This chain uses TRBV7-9 with TRBJ2-2; D gene unclear. The germline V gene has CDR1 SEHNR and CDR2 FQNEAQ (reference sequence). CDR3 size: 14 residues.

As concerns this clone: Other nucleotide sequences in the sample specify the same CDR3. The chain combines TRBV18 with TRBJ1-1, with TRBD1 matching 8 bases. From germline, CDR1 is KGHSH and CDR2 LQKENI. The CDR3 consists of 13 residues. Trimming cost V 4 bases and J 4 bases; bases outside gene matches: 2. CDR3 sequence: CASSRDRGTEAFF. The CDR3 coding sequence is TGTGCCAGCTCACGTGACAGGGGCACTGAAGCTTTCTTT.

Worth noting for this clone: An end of the junction does not agree with germline; a read error may underlie this. The chain links TRBV28 to TRBJ2-2; 9 bases map to TRBD2. CDR1 and CDR2 (germline): MDHEN, SYDVKM. This CDR3 is 14 amino acids long. The chain's CDR3 is CAGSRTSATGELFF. DNA of the CDR3: TGTGCCGGCAGCAGGACTAGCGCCACCGGGGAGCTGTTTTTT.

This clone was counted between two and nine times. The rearrangement joins TRBV6-2 or TRBV6-3 to TRBJ1-1; 7 bases agree with TRBD1. The germline gives CDR1 MNHEY, CDR2 SVGEGT. The CDR3 spans 14 residues. The V and J ends lost 2 bases and 2 bases, in that order; junction bases with no gene match: 2. The CDR3: CASSYRGHNTEAFF. The CDR3 DNA sequence: TGTGCCAGCAGTTACAGGGGGCATAACACTGAAGCTTTCTTT.

This clone was counted ten times or more. A much larger clone lies a single base off, so this may be a read error. J is TRBJ1-5 and V is TRBV10-2; 10 nucleotides align to TRBD1. There are 13 residues in the CDR3. Germline values: CDR1 WSHSY, CDR2 SAAADI. CDR3 bases: TGCGCCAGCAGTCCGGGACAGGGGCAGCACCAGCATTTT. This translates into CASSPGQGQHQHF.

Only a few counts were recorded for this clone. The chain carries TRBV20-1 and TRBJ2-1, with 8 nucleotides matching TRBD2. Germline V lookup: CDR1 DFQATT, CDR2 SNEGSKA (reference sequence). The CDR3 has 14 amino acids. Trimming took 3 bases from V and 3 from J; bases not matched to a gene: 4. The CDR3 reads CSARTSVDYNEQFF. CDR3 coding DNA: TGCAGTGCTAGGACTAGCGTCGACTACAATGAGCAGTTCTTC.